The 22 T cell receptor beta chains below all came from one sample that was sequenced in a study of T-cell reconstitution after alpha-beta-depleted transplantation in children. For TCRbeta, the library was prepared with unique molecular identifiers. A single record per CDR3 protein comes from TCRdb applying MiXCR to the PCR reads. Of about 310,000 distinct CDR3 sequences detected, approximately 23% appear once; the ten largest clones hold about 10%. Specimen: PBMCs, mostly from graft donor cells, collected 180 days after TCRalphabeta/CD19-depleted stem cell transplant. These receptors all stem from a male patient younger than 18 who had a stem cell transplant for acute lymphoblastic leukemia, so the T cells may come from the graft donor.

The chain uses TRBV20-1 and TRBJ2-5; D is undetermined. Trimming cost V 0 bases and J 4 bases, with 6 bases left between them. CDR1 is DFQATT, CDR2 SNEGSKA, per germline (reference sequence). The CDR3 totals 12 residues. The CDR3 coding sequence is TGCAGTGCTAGAGATCTGTTAGAGACCCAGTACTTC. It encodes CSARDLLETQYF.

The CDR3 reads CSAYVKGPQETQYF. In DNA form, the CDR3 reads TGCAGTGCCTACGTTAAGGGCCCGCAAGAGACCCAGTACTTC. V is TRBV20-1 and J is TRBJ2-5; D is uncertain. Trimming removed 6 bases at V and 2 bases at J, with 16 bases between. The CDR3 consists of 14 residues. Germline lookup yields CDR1 DFQATT and CDR2 SNEGSKA (reference sequence).

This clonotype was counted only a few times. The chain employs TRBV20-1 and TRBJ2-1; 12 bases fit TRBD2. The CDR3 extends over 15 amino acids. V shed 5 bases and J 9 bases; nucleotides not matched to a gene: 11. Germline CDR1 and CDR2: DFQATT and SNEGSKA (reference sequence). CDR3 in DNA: TGCAGTGCTCGCCTTCTAGCGGGAGGGCGTATTGAGCAGTTCTTC. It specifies CSARLLAGGRIEQFF.

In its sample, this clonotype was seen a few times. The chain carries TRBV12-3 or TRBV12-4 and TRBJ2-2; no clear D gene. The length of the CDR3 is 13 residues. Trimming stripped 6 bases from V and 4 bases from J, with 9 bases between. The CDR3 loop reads CASSPLSTGELFF. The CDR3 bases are TGTGCCAGCAGCCCCCTTTCCACCGGGGAGCTGTTTTTT.

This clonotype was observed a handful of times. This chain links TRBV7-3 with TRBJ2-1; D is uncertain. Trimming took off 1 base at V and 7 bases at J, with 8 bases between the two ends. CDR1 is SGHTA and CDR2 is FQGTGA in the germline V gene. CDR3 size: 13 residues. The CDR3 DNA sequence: TGTGCCAGCAGCTTAAGGGGTCCAAATGAGCAGTTCTTC. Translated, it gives CASSLRGPNEQFF.

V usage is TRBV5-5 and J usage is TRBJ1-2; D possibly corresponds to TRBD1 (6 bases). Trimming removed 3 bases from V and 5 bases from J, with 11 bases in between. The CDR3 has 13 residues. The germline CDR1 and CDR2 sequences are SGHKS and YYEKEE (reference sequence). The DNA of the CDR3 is TGTGCCAGCAGCTCAGACAGGCGATATGGCTACACCTTC. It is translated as CASSSDRRYGYTF.

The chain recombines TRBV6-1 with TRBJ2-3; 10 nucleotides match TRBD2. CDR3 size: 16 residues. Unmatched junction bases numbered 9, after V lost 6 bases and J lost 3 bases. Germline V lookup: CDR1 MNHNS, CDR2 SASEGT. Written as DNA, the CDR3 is TGTGCCAGCAGGGGACTTAGCGGGAGGCCGACAGATACGCAGTATTTT. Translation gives CASRGLSGRPTDTQYF.

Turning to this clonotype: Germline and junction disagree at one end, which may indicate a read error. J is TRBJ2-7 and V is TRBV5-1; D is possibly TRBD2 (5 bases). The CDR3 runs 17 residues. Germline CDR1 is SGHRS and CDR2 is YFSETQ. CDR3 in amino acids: CASSLGASTVSSYKQYF. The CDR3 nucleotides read TGCGCCAGCAGCTTGGGAGCTAGCACCGTAAGCTCCTACAAGCAGTACTTC. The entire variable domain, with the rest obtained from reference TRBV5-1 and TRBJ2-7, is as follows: KAGVTQTPRYLIKTRGQQVTLSCSPISGHRSVSWYQQTPGQGLQFLFEYFSETQRNKGNFPGRFSGRQFSNSRSEMNVSTLELGDSALYLCASSLGASTVSSYKQYFGPGTRLTVT.

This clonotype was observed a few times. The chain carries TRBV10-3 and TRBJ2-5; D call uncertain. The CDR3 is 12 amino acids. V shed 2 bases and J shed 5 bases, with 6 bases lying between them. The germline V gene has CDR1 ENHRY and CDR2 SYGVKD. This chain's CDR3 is CAISETPETQYF. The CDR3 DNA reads TGTGCCATCAGTGAGACGCCTGAGACCCAGTACTTC.

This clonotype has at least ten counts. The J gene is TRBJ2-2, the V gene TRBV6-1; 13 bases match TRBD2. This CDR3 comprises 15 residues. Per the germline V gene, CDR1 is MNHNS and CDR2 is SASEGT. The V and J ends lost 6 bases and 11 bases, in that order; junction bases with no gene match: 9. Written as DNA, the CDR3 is TGTGCCAGCAGCCGGGGGACTAGCGGGAAAAGAGAGCTGTTTTTT. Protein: CASSRGTSGKRELFF.

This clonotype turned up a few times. The CDR3 sequence is CSAGRGGSTDTQYF. The CDR3 DNA reads as TGCAGTGCAGGGAGGGGGGGTAGCACAGATACGCAGTATTTT. V usage is TRBV20-1 and J usage is TRBJ2-3; tentatively, D is TRBD2 (7 bases). CDR3 length equals 14 residues. Trimming cost V 6 bases and J 0 bases, with 13 bases left between them. CDR1 is DFQATT, CDR2 SNEGSKA, per germline (reference sequence).

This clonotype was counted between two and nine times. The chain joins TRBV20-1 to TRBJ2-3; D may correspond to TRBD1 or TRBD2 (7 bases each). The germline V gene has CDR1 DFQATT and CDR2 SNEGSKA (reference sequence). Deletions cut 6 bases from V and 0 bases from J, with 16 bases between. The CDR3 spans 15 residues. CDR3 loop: CSAQGGRGSTDTQYF. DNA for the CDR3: TGCAGTGCCCAGGGGGGGCGGGGGAGCACAGATACGCAGTATTTT.

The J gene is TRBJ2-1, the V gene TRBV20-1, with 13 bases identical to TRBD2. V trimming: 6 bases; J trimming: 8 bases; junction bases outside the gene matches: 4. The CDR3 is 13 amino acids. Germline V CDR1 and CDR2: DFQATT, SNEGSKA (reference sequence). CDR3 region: CSAPGLAGDEQFF. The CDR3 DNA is TGCAGTGCCCCCGGACTAGCGGGAGATGAGCAGTTCTTC.

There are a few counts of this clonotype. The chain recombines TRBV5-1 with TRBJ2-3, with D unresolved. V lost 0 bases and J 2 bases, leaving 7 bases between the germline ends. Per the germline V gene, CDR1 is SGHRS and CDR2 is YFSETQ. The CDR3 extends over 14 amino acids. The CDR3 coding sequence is TGCGCCAGCAGCTTGGAGAGGCACACAGATACGCAGTATTTT. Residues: CASSLERHTDTQYF.

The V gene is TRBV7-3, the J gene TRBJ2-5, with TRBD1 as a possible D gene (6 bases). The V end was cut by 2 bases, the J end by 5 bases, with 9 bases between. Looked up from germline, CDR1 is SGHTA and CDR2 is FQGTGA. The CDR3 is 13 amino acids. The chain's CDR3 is CASSLSRGETQYF. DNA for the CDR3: TGTGCCAGCAGCTTATCAAGGGGGGAGACCCAGTACTTC. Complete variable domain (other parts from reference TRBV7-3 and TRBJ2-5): GAGVSQTPSNKVTEKGKYVELRCDPISGHTALYWYRQSLGQGPEFLIYFQGTGAADDSGLPNDRFFAVRPEGSVSTLKIQRTERGDSAVYLCASSLSRGETQYFGPGTRLLVL.

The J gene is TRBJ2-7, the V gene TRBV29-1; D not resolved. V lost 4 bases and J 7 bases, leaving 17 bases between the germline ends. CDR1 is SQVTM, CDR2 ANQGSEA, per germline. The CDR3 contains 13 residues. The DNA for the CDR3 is TGCAGCGTTGCCGCCTATCGCGCGGTTGAGCAGTACTTC. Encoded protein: CSVAAYRAVEQYF.

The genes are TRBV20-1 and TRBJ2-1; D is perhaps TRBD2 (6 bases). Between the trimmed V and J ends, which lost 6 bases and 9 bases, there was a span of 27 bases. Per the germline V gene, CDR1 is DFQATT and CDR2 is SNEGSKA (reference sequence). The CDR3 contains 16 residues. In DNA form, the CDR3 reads TGCAGTGCCAGACCGGGGAGGACTACCTTTCCGGGTGAGCAGTTCTTC. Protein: CSARPGRTTFPGEQFF.

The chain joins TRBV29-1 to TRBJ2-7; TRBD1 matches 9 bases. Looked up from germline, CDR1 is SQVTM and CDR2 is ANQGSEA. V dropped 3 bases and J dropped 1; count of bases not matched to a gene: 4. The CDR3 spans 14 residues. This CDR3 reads CSVEGDRASYEQYF. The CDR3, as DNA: TGCAGCGTTGAGGGGGACAGGGCTTCCTACGAGCAGTACTTC.

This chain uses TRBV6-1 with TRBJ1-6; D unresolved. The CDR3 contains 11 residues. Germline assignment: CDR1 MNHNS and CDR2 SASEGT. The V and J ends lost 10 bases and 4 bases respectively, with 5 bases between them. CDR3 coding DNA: TGTGCCACCGGATATAATTCACCCCTCCACTTT. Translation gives CATGYNSPLHF.

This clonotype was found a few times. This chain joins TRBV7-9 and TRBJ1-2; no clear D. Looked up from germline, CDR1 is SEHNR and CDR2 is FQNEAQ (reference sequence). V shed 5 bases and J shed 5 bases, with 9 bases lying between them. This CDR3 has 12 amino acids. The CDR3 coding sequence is TGTGCCAGCAGCCGAGAAGCGTATGGCTACACCTTC. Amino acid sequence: CASSREAYGYTF.

In DNA, the CDR3 is TGTGCCAGCAGCCAGATGTACCGGGAGTTCTTC. Protein: CASSQMYREFF. This chain uses TRBV14 with TRBJ2-1; D is unresolved. Trimming shortened V by 3 bases and J by 14 bases, and 11 bases separated the two germline ends. There are 11 residues in the CDR3. Germline lookup yields CDR1 SGHDN and CDR2 FVKESK.

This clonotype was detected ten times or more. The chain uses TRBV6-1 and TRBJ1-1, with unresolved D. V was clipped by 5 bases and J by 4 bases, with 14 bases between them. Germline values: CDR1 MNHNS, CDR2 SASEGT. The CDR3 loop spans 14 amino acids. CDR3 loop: CASSPGTRSTEAFF. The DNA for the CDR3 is TGTGCCAGCAGTCCCGGTACACGGAGCACTGAAGCTTTCTTT.